This note documents a single TCR beta chain sequence. Its antigen remains unknown. This sample was taken from a study of shared clonotypes between healthy human individuals. Whole-study context: Aged 18 to 49, the donors were a couple of women and three men.

J was trimmed by 5 bases and V by 10 bases; bases with no gene match: 17. Per germline, CDR1 WSHSY and CDR2 SAAADI. The CDR3 sequence is 18 residues long. CD45RO-negative cells were positively selected for CCR7, leaving out terminally differentiated effector memory CD45RA+ cells. General observations from the study: On the whole, naive subsets had larger estimated richness than memory subsets had. When naive CD4 clonotypes were compared across a handful of donors, 4% to 6.5% were shared.

Genomic DNA from each subset was divided evenly over several immunoSEQ plates. Method: immunoSEQ multiplex PCR; TCRdb's copy keeps in-frame clones and lacks some. The data contain roughly 770,000 clones, about 96% of them seen just once; the ten biggest clones take up about 0.25%. The chain recombines TRBV10-2 with TRBJ2-7, with TRBD2 matching 16 bases. Sequenced: naive CD8+ T cells sorted from blood. The source is a man aged 30 to 45 in good health. CDR3 amino acids: CATIIRTGTSGRDDEQYF. As DNA, the CDR3 is TGCGCCACCATCATCCGGACAGGGACTAGCGGGAGGGACGACGAGCAGTACTTC.